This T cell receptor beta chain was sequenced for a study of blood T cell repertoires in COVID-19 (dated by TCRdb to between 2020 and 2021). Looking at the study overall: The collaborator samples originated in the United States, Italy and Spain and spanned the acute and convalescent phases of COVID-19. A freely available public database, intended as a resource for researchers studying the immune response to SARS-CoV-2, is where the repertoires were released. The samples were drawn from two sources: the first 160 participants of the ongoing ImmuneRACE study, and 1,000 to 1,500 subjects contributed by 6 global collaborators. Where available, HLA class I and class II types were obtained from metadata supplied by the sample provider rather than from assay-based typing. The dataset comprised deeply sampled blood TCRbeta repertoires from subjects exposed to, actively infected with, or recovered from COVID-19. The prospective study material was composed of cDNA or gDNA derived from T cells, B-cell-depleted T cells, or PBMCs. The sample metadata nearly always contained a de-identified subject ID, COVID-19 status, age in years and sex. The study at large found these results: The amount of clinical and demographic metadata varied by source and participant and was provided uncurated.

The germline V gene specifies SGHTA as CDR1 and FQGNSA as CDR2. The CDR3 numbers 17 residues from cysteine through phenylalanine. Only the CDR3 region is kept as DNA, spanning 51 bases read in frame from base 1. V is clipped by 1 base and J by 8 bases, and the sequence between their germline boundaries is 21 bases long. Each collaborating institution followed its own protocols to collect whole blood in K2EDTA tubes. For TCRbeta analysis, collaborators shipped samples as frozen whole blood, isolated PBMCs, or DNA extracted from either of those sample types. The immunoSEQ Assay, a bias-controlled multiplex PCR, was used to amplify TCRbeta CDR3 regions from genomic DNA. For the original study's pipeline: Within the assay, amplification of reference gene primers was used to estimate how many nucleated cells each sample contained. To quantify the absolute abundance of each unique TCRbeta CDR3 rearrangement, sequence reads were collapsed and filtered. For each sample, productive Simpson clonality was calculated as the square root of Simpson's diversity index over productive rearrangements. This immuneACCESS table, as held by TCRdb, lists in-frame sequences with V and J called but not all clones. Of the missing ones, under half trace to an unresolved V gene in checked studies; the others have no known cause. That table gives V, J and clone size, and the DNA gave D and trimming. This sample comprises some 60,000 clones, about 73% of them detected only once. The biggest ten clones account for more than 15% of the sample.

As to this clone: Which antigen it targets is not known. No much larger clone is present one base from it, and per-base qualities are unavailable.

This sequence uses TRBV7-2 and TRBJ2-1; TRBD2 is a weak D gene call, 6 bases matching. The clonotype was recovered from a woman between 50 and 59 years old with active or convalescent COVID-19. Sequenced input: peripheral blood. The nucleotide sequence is TGTGCCAGCAGCTTAGAAACAGGTTTAGCGGCAGGCGATGAGCAGTTCTTC. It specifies CASSLETGLAAGDEQFF.